Below, 18 T cell receptor beta chains from the same sample are listed, as sequenced in a study of shared clonotypes between healthy human individuals. TCRdb's table, derived via immunoSEQ multiplex PCR, lists solely in-frame clones and lacks some. The table has about 2.1 million clones, 85% to 95% seen once; the top ten hold about 1.5%. In the naive CD8 group, cells lacked CD45RO and were positively selected for CCR7, so terminally differentiated effector memory CD45RA+ cells were left out. The sequenced sample was naive CD8+ T cells from PBMCs. These receptors all stem from a man aged 18 to 30 in good health. Some clones in this sample may be carry-over from other donors' samples.

This clone was recorded once. The chain links TRBV6-5 to TRBJ1-4; D remains unclear. V lost 5 bases and J lost 5, with 15 bases in between. CDR1 and CDR2 (germline): MNHEY, SVGAGI. This CDR3 is 15 amino acids long. In nucleotides, the CDR3 is TGTGCCAGCAGTCAATGGACGGTTCCCAATGAAAAACTGTTTTTT. This translates into CASSQWTVPNEKLFF.

The chain is built from TRBV30 and TRBJ1-1; weak D call: TRBD1 (5 bases). The CDR3 has 13 amino acids. V gave up 0 bases and J gave up 4 bases, with 9 bases separating them. Per germline, CDR1 GTSNPN and CDR2 SVGIG (reference sequence). The CDR3 protein is CAWSVDSGTEAFF. Written as DNA, the CDR3 is TGTGCCTGGAGTGTCGACAGCGGCACTGAAGCTTTCTTT.

The chain uses TRBV19 and TRBJ1-2; maybe TRBD1 (6 bases). Trimming took 10 bases from V and 4 from J, leaving 16 bases between them. The CDR3 runs 13 residues. Germline V lookup: CDR1 LNHDA, CDR2 SQIVND (reference sequence). CDR3 DNA sequence: TGTGCCACCACTCAGGGGCCCGTCTATGGCTACACCTTC. This codes for CATTQGPVYGYTF.

The chain combines TRBV4-1 with TRBJ2-7; D is uncertain. Germline V gives CDR1 MGHRA, CDR2 YSYEKL. The CDR3 has 13 amino acids. Trimming removed 6 bases at V and 3 bases at J, with 12 bases between. The CDR3 nucleotides read TGCGCCAGCAGTTGGCAGACTGACTACGAGCAGTACTTC. The encoded protein is CASSWQTDYEQYF.

The chain is built from TRBV19 and TRBJ2-7, with D possibly TRBD2 on 5 matching bases. CDR3 length: 11 residues. V was shortened by 6 bases and J by 5 bases, with 8 bases between the two germline ends. The germline CDR1 and CDR2 sequences are LNHDA and SQIVND (reference sequence). The CDR3 DNA follows: TGTGCCAGTAGACGAGGGCACGAGCAGTACTTC. Protein product: CASRRGHEQYF.

This sequence joins TRBV19 and TRBJ2-7, with D possibly being TRBD2 (5 bases). The V end lost 6 bases, the J end lost 1 base, and 16 bases lay between the germline ends. The CDR3 has 15 residues. CDR1 and CDR2 (germline): LNHDA, SQIVND (reference sequence). CDR3 region: CASSRGPGQSYEQYF. CDR3 coding DNA: TGTGCCAGTAGCCGAGGGCCCGGTCAATCCTACGAGCAGTACTTC.

The chain carries TRBV6-1 and TRBJ2-7; 16 nucleotides line up with TRBD2. The length of the CDR3 is 16 residues. V shed 4 bases and J 5 bases; nucleotides not matched to a gene: 5. Germline CDR1 is MNHNS and CDR2 is SASEGT. CDR3 in amino acids: CASSAGLAGGDNEQYF. The CDR3 nucleotides are TGTGCCAGCAGTGCGGGACTAGCGGGAGGGGATAACGAGCAGTACTTC.

In regard to this clone: This specimen includes other DNA sequences encoding the same CDR3. V gene TRBV7-9 combines with J gene TRBJ2-7, with unresolved D. This CDR3 comprises 12 residues. V shed 3 bases and J shed 6 bases, with 9 bases lying between them. Germline CDR1 is SEHNR and CDR2 is FQNEAQ (reference sequence). CDR3 bases: TGTGCCAGCAGCTTGGGCTTGTCCGAGCAGTACTTC. This gives the protein CASSLGLSEQYF.

V is TRBV6-1 and J is TRBJ2-7; 9 nucleotides align to TRBD2. V shed 8 bases and J 7 bases; nucleotides not matched to a gene: 9. The V gene's germline CDR1 is MNHNS and CDR2 SASEGT. This CDR3 contains 13 residues. The CDR3 here is CASLKAGGREQYF. The CDR3 DNA sequence: TGTGCCAGCCTTAAAGCGGGGGGTCGGGAGCAGTACTTC.

The chain joins TRBV9 to TRBJ1-2, with D unresolved. Germline V lookup: CDR1 SGDLS, CDR2 YYNGEE. V lost 4 bases and J 4 bases, leaving 8 bases between the germline ends. CDR3 length equals 12 residues. The CDR3 DNA reads as TGTGCCAGCAGCTCAAGCGGCTATGGCTACACCTTC. This gives the protein CASSSSGYGYTF.

This rearrangement joins TRBV9 to TRBJ1-3; possibly TRBD1 for D (6 bases). V was shortened by 5 bases and J by 2 bases, with 14 bases between the two germline ends. The germline gives CDR1 SGDLS, CDR2 YYNGEE. The CDR3 totals 15 residues. Written as DNA, the CDR3 is TGTGCCAGCAGTTTACAGGGCTTAACTGGAAACACCATATATTTT. Translated, it gives CASSLQGLTGNTIYF.

The chain uses TRBV27 and TRBJ2-2; 7 bases map to TRBD1. This CDR3 has 16 amino acids. Germline V lookup: CDR1 MNHEY, CDR2 SMNVEV (reference sequence). The V gene end was trimmed by 6 bases and the J gene end by 1 base; junction bases not matched to a gene: 8. CDR3 DNA: TGTGCCAGCAGAACCCGGGGACAGATGAACACCGGGGAGCTGTTTTTT. It codes for CASRTRGQMNTGELFF.

The J gene is TRBJ2-1, the V gene TRBV2; 10 positions agree with TRBD1. The CDR3 loop spans 15 amino acids. The V gene's germline CDR1 is SNHLY and CDR2 FYNNEI. V shed 7 bases and J 1 base; nucleotides not matched to a gene: 4. The CDR3, as DNA: TGTGCCAGCACCGTGGACAGGGGGTCCTACAATGAGCAGTTCTTC. It encodes CASTVDRGSYNEQFF. The full variable domain, its missing parts supplied by reference TRBV2 and TRBJ2-1, is EPEVTQTPSHQVTQMGQEVILRCVPISNHLYFYWYRQILGQKVEFLVSFYNNEISEKSEIFDDQFSVERPDGSNFTLKIRSTKLEDSAMYFCASTVDRGSYNEQFFGPGTRLTVL.

The genes are TRBV28 and TRBJ1-4, with 9 bases matching TRBD1. The trim removed 2 bases at V and 0 bases at J, leaving 10 bases unmatched. The CDR3 spans 19 residues. The germline V gene encodes CDR1 MDHEN and CDR2 SYDVKM. The CDR3 loop is CASSLVFRTGAPTNEKLFF. CDR3 nucleotide sequence: TGTGCCAGCAGTTTAGTGTTCCGGACAGGGGCCCCAACTAATGAAAAACTGTTTTTT.

The chain joins TRBV10-3 to TRBJ2-7; weak D call: TRBD1 (6 bases). The germline CDR1 and CDR2 sequences are ENHRY and SYGVKD. With 2 bases removed from V and 3 bases from J, the gap between germline ends came to 14 bases. The CDR3 runs 15 residues. Here the CDR3 reads CAISEDDRRHYEQYF. The CDR3 nucleotides are TGTGCCATCAGTGAGGATGACAGGCGACACTACGAGCAGTACTTC.

The rearrangement uses TRBV2 and TRBJ2-1; 7 bases are shared with TRBD2. V trimming: 8 bases; J trimming: 2 bases; junction bases outside the gene matches: 12. CDR3 length: 16 amino acids. Germline CDR1 is SNHLY and CDR2 is FYNNEI. The CDR3 spells CASVFSSGGAYNEQFF. The CDR3 DNA follows: TGTGCCAGCGTCTTCTCTAGCGGAGGGGCCTACAATGAGCAGTTCTTC.

The V gene is TRBV5-6, the J gene TRBJ2-6; 10 bases are shared with TRBD2. From germline, CDR1 is SGHDT and CDR2 YYEEEE. The CDR3 sequence is 17 residues long. The V and J ends lost 2 bases and 4 bases, in that order; junction bases with no gene match: 6. The CDR3 sequence is CASSFLAGVSGANVLTF. CDR3 sequence (DNA): TGTGCCAGCAGCTTCCTAGCGGGAGTTTCGGGGGCCAACGTCCTGACTTTC.

The V gene is TRBV6-5, the J gene TRBJ1-2; 7 nucleotides align to TRBD1. Germline CDR1 and CDR2: MNHEY and SVGAGI. V was pared by 6 bases and J by 4 bases, with 8 bases of the junction left unmatched. The CDR3 sequence is 14 residues long. The DNA of the CDR3 is TGTGCCAGCAGCCAGAGGGGGCTCGGCTATGGCTACACCTTC. Translating gives CASSQRGLGYGYTF.